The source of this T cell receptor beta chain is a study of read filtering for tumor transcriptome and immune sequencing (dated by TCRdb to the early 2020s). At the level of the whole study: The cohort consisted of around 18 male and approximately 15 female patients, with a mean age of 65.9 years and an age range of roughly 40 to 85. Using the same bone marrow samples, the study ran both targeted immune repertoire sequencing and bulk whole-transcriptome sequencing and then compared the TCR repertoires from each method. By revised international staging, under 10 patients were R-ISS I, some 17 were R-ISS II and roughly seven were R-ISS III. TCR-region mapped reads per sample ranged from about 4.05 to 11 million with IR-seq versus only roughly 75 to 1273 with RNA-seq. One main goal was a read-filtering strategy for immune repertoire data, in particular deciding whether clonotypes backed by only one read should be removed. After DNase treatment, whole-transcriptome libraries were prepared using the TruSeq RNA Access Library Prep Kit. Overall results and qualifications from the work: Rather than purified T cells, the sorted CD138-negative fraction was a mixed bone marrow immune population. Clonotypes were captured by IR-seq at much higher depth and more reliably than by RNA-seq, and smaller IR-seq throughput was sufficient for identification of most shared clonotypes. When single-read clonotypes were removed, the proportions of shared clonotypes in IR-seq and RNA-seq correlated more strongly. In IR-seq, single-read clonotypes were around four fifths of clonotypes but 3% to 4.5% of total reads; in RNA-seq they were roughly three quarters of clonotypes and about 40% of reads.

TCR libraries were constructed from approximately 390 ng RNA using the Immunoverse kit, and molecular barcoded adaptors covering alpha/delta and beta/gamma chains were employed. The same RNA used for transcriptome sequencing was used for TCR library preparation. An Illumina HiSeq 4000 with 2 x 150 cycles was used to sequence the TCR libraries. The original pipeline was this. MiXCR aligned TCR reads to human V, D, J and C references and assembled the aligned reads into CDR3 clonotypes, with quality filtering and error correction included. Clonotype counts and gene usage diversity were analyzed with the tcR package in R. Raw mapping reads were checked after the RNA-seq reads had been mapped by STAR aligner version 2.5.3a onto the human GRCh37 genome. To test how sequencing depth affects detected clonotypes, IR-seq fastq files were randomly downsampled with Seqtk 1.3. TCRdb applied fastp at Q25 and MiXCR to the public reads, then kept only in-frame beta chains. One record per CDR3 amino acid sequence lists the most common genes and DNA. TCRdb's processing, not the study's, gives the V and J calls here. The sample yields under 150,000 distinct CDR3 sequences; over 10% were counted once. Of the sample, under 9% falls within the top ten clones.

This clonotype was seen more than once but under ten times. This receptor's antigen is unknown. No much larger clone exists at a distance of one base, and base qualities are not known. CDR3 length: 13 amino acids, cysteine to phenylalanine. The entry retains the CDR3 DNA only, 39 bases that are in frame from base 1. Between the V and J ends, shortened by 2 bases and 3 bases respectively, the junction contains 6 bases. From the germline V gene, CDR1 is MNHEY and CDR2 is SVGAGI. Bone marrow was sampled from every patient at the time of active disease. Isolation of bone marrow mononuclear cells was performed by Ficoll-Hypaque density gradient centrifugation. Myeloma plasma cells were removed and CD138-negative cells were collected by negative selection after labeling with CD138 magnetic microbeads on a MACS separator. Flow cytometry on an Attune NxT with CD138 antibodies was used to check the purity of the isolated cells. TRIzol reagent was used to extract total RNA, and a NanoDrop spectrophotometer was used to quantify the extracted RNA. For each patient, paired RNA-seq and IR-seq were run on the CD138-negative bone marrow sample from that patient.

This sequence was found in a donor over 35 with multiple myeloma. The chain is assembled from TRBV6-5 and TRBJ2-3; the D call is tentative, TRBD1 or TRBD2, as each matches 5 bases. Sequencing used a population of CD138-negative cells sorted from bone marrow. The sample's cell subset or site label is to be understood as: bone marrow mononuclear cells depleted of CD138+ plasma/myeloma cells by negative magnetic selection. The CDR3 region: CASSYGGTDTQYF. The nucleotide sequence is TGTGCCAGCAGTTACGGGGGAACAGATACGCAGTATTTT.